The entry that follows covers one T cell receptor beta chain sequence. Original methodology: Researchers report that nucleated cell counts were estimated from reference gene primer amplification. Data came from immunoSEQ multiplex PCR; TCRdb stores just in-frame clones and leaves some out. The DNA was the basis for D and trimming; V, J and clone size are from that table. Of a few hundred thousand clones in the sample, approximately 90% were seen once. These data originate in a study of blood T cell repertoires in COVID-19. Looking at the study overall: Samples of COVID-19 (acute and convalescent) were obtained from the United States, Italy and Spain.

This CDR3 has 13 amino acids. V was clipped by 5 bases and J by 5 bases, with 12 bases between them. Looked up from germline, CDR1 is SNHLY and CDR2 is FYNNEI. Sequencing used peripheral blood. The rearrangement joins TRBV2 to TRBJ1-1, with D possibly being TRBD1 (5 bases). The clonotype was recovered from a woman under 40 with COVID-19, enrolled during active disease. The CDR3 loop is CASSSGLLTEAFF. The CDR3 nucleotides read TGTGCCAGCAGTTCGGGACTCCTTACTGAAGCTTTCTTT. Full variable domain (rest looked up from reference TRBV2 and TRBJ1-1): EPEVTQTPSHQVTQMGQEVILRCVPISNHLYFYWYRQILGQKVEFLVSFYNNEISEKSEIFDDQFSVERPDGSNFTLKIRSTKLEDSAMYFCASSSGLLTEAFFGQGTRLTVV.